These 9 T cell receptor beta chains were sequenced from one sample in a study of T cells after yellow fever vaccination. A single record per CDR3 protein comes from TCRdb applying MiXCR to the 5' RACE reads. The sample contains about 42,000 distinct CDR3 sequences, 5% to 8% of which appear only once. The material sequenced was PBMCs, either bulk or a sorted T-cell subset (CD4+, CD8+, memory, or dextramer-sorted; not recorded which), taken 45 days after the yellow fever booster vaccination. These receptors were taken from a man younger than 45 who received the YFV17D yellow fever vaccine.

This clonotype was recorded many times. This chain connects TRBV29-1 to TRBJ2-1; D gene ambiguous. The CDR3 has 8 amino acids. The germline CDR1 and CDR2 sequences are SQVTM and ANQGSEA. V was shortened by 4 bases and J by 16 bases, with 8 bases between the two germline ends. The DNA of the CDR3 is TGCAGCGTTGTCCCTAACTTCTTC. It translates to CSVVPNFF.

This clonotype turned up a few times. The rearrangement links TRBV10-2 to TRBJ2-3, with D unclear. The length of the CDR3 is 16 residues. Germline V lookup: CDR1 WSHSY, CDR2 SAAADI. Trimming shortened V by 2 bases and J by 0 bases, and 12 bases separated the two germline ends. The CDR3 nucleotides are TGCGCCAGCAGTGAGCCGGCTCGAAGTAGCACAGATACGCAGTATTTT. Its protein product is CASSEPARSSTDTQYF.

This clonotype showed up many times. J is TRBJ2-1 and V is TRBV12-3 or TRBV12-4; 12 positions agree with TRBD2. With V trimmed by 5 bases and J by 10 bases, 6 bases remained unmatched. The CDR3 runs to 14 residues. DNA of the CDR3: TGTGCCAGCAGTCGGCTAGCGGGGGGGAGCGAGCAGTTCTTC. It specifies CASSRLAGGSEQFF.

As DNA, the CDR3 is TGTGCCAGCAGTGCCGGGACGCCCTCCTACAATGAGCAGTTCTTC. Amino acids: CASSAGTPSYNEQFF. This rearrangement joins TRBV6-2 or TRBV6-3 to TRBJ2-1, with D possibly being TRBD1 or TRBD2 (5 bases each). CDR3 size: 15 residues. V was shortened by 5 bases and J by 0 bases, with 11 bases between the two germline ends. CDR1 and CDR2 from the germline V gene are MNHEY and SVGEGT.

In its sample, this clonotype was seen many times. The chain links TRBV6-4 to TRBJ2-1; tentative D call: TRBD2 (6 bases). This CDR3 has 14 amino acids. Trimming took 2 bases from V and 5 from J, leaving 10 bases between them. From germline, CDR1 is MRHNA and CDR2 SNTAGT. The CDR3 sequence: CASSDGGADNEQFF. The CDR3, as DNA: TGTGCCAGCAGTGACGGCGGGGCCGACAATGAGCAGTTCTTC.

At least ten counts were recorded for this clonotype. The V and J genes are TRBV12-3 or TRBV12-4 and TRBJ2-5; D is unresolved. The CDR3 sequence is 12 residues long. Trimming took off 6 bases at V and 2 bases at J, with 7 bases between the two ends. CDR3 residues: CASSPMQETQYF. CDR3 bases: TGTGCCAGCAGCCCCATGCAAGAGACCCAGTACTTC.

This clonotype was picked up many times. This chain joins TRBV5-1 and TRBJ2-1; 10 nucleotides agree with TRBD2. CDR1 and CDR2 from the germline V gene are SGHRS and YFSETQ. The CDR3 sequence is 16 residues long. J lost 3 bases, V lost 4 bases, and 7 bases had no gene match. The CDR3 here is CASSLTSGTNYNEQFF. In DNA, the CDR3 is TGCGCCAGCAGCCTCACTAGCGGGACAAACTACAATGAGCAGTTCTTC.

This clonotype appeared many times. This chain joins TRBV6-5 and TRBJ1-2; 8 nucleotides align to TRBD1. From germline, CDR1 is MNHEY and CDR2 SVGAGI. The trim removed 4 bases at V and 3 bases at J, leaving 7 bases unmatched. This CDR3 spans 15 amino acids. The CDR3 DNA reads as TGTGCCAGCAGTTCCGGCTTGACAGGGGACTATGGCTACACCTTC. The encoded protein is CASSSGLTGDYGYTF.

This sequence joins TRBV20-1 and TRBJ2-1; D might be TRBD2 (5 bases). CDR1 DFQATT and CDR2 SNEGSKA come from the germline V gene (reference sequence). CDR3 length equals 13 residues. The V end was cut by 7 bases, the J end by 2 bases, with 12 bases between. This chain's CDR3 is CSVQRAPYNEQFF. The DNA for the CDR3 is TGCAGTGTACAGAGGGCCCCCTACAATGAGCAGTTCTTC.